This passage covers 13 T cell receptor beta chains from one sample sequenced in a study of T cell repertoires in cytomegalovirus infection. These receptors' targets are unknown. Each CDR3 protein is one row after TCRdb ran MiXCR on the reads. The table shows roughly 920,000 distinct CDR3 sequences, with roughly a third occurring only once. This specimen consisted of cultured CD8+ T cells from PBMCs, obtained from culture after CMV antigen stimulation. The source is a human donor in good health (CMV status not recorded). Some clones in this sample may be carry-over from other donors' samples.

This clonotype was detected only a few times. The rearrangement links TRBV7-6 to TRBJ2-1; 12 nucleotides agree with TRBD2. Trimming cost V 5 bases and J 4 bases; bases outside gene matches: 9. This CDR3 is built from 17 residues. Germline-derived CDR1 and CDR2 are SGHVS and FNYEAQ. This CDR3 reads CASSPLPGLAGYNEQFF. Written as DNA, the CDR3 is TGTGCCAGCAGCCCCCTCCCCGGACTAGCGGGGTACAATGAGCAGTTCTTC.

The chain couples TRBV4-1 to TRBJ2-5; D is possibly TRBD2 (5 bases). This CDR3 has 16 amino acids. Germline V gene sequence: CDR1 MGHRA, CDR2 YSYEKL. V was clipped by 0 bases and J by 4 bases, with 15 bases between them. The CDR3 spells CASSQEPQVGGETQYF. The CDR3 nucleotides read TGCGCCAGCAGCCAAGAACCCCAGGTCGGAGGAGAGACCCAGTACTTC.

The table lists this clonotype with a few counts. The chain carries TRBV6-1 and TRBJ1-6, with D perhaps matching TRBD1 (6 bases). Trimming took off 0 bases at V and 0 bases at J, with 15 bases between the two ends. The CDR3 loop spans 19 amino acids. Germline V gene lookup returns CDR1 MNHNS and CDR2 SASEGT. The CDR3 nucleotides are TGTGCCAGCAGTGAAGCAAGGGGGGGAGGCTCCTCCTATAATTCACCCCTCCACTTT. Translating it yields CASSEARGGGSSYNSPLHF.

The chain recombines TRBV7-9 with TRBJ1-1, with 10 bases fitting TRBD1. Unmatched junction bases numbered 12, after V lost 6 bases and J lost 8 bases. The CDR3 is 15 amino acids. CDR1 SEHNR and CDR2 FQNEAQ come from the germline V gene (reference sequence). CDR3 amino acids: CASSRVQTGGAEAFF. CDR3 in DNA: TGTGCCAGCAGTCGGGTTCAGACAGGGGGCGCCGAAGCTTTCTTT. Based on the CDR3 plus reference TRBV7-9 and TRBJ1-1, the full variable domain is DTGVSQNPRHKITKRGQNVTFRCDPISEHNRLYWYRQTLGQGPEFLTYFQNEAQLEKSRLLSDRFSAERPKGSFSTLEIQRTEQGDSAMYLCASSRVQTGGAEAFFGQGTRLTVV.

This clonotype was observed at least ten times. The rearrangement uses TRBV7-8 and TRBJ2-3; 8 positions agree with TRBD1. In germline, CDR1 is SGHVS, CDR2 FQNEAQ. V shed 2 bases, J shed 3 bases, and the junction held 4 bases outside the gene matches. The CDR3 covers 15 residues. The CDR3 sequence is CASSLYQGATDTQYF. CDR3 nucleotide sequence: TGTGCCAGCAGCTTATATCAGGGGGCTACAGATACGCAGTATTTT.

This clonotype was found a few times. The chain combines TRBV10-3 with TRBJ1-2; 9 bases match TRBD1. The germline CDR1 and CDR2 sequences are ENHRY and SYGVKD. With 6 bases clipped from V and 4 bases from J, the junction kept 9 bases outside the gene matches. The CDR3 length is 15 residues. Here the CDR3 reads CAIRGQGMDSYGYTF. DNA for the CDR3: TGTGCCATCAGGGGACAGGGAATGGATAGCTATGGCTACACCTTC.

The J gene is TRBJ2-1, the V gene TRBV7-6, with TRBD2 matching 11 bases. This CDR3 contains 15 residues. V lost 5 bases, J lost 1 base, and 1 base stayed unmatched. Germline V gives CDR1 SGHVS, CDR2 FNYEAQ. The chain's CDR3 is CASSGTSGSYNEQFF. CDR3 coding DNA: TGTGCCAGCAGCGGGACTAGCGGTTCCTACAATGAGCAGTTCTTC.

This clonotype was picked up a small number of times. CDR3 protein: CATSLRTGPTYEQYF. Written as DNA, the CDR3 is TGTGCCACCAGTCTTCGGACAGGACCGACGTACGAGCAGTACTTC. The rearrangement links TRBV15 to TRBJ2-7; 7 nucleotides match TRBD1. The CDR3 is 15 amino acids. CDR1 is LNHNV, CDR2 YYDKDF, per germline (reference sequence). The junction had 12 bases not matched to a gene; V was cut back by 6 bases and J by 4 bases.

This rearrangement joins TRBV19 to TRBJ1-5; D uncertain. The V end lost 3 bases, the J end lost 8 bases, and 11 bases lay between the germline ends. Germline CDR1 LNHDA, CDR2 SQIVND (reference sequence). The CDR3 consists of 13 residues. CDR3 loop: CASSIAGREPQHF. The CDR3 nucleotides read TGTGCCAGTAGTATCGCCGGTAGGGAGCCCCAGCATTTT.

The chain links TRBV27 to TRBJ1-5; D gene ambiguous. Germline CDR1 is MNHEY and CDR2 is SMNVEV (reference sequence). This CDR3 has 13 residues. The V gene lost 3 bases and the J gene lost 5 bases, with 8 bases spanning the gap. Here the CDR3 reads CASSFRRDQPQHF. In nucleotides, the CDR3 is TGTGCCAGCAGTTTCCGAAGGGATCAGCCCCAGCATTTT.

A few counts support this clonotype. The chain recombines TRBV20-1 with TRBJ1-2; weak D call: TRBD1 (6 bases). Germline V gene sequence: CDR1 DFQATT, CDR2 SNEGSKA (reference sequence). There are 16 residues in the CDR3. The germline V and J ends were trimmed by 4 bases and 3 bases, with 21 bases remaining between them. The CDR3 sequence is CSAIVSGGWGYYGYTF. Written as DNA, the CDR3 is TGCAGTGCTATCGTTTCGGGGGGCTGGGGCTACTATGGCTACACCTTC.

V and J are TRBV24-1 and TRBJ1-2; perhaps TRBD1 as D (6 bases). The V end lost 4 bases, the J end lost 0 bases, and 14 bases lay between the germline ends. CDR3 length: 16 amino acids. Germline V gene data show CDR1 as KGHDR and CDR2 as SFDVKD. The CDR3 bases are TGTGCCACCAGTGACACCACAGGGCCCGCTAACTATGGCTACACCTTC. This sequence encodes CATSDTTGPANYGYTF.

The chain couples TRBV11-3 to TRBJ2-1; D is undetermined. Germline V gene sequence: CDR1 SGHNT, CDR2 YENEEA. There are 16 residues in the CDR3. V was pared by 1 base and J by 8 bases, with 18 bases between. The CDR3 DNA reads as TGTGCCAGCAGCTTAGGCGGCTTCCCTACTGTCTATGAGCAGTTCTTC. Translation: CASSLGGFPTVYEQFF.